This T cell receptor (beta chain) originates from a study of post-analysis software for immune sequencing data. Overall study findings and caveats: When patients were compared with controls, about five TRBV segments were more frequent, TRBV5-6, TRBV5-1 and TRBV20-1 among them.

Germline values: CDR1 LGHDT, CDR2 YNNKEL (reference sequence). The V end was cut by 4 bases, the J end by 4 bases, with 15 bases between. The CDR3 length is 15 residues. With regard to this clonotype: Its specificity is unknown.

Prepared TCR beta cDNA libraries contained unique molecular identifiers. Each CDR3 protein is one row after TCRdb ran MiXCR on the PCR reads. The repertoire holds roughly 580,000 distinct CDR3 sequences, with roughly 47% as singletons. The receptor was isolated from a girl under 18 with multiple sclerosis. The specimen sequenced was blood. The chain employs TRBV3-1 and TRBJ2-3, with D possibly being TRBD2 (6 bases). Here the CDR3 reads CASSPSSGLADTQYF. In DNA form, the CDR3 reads TGTGCCAGCAGCCCGAGCAGCGGGCTAGCAGATACGCAGTATTTT.